This T cell receptor (beta chain) derives from a study of T cells after yellow fever vaccination. Template switching by 5'RACE produced TCR cDNA, adding a universal primer site and UMIs. TCRdb ran MiXCR on the 5' RACE reads and lists one entry per CDR3 protein. The sample gives 300,000 to 350,000 distinct CDR3 sequences, approximately 4.2% of which show up once; roughly 24% is in the top ten. The specimen was PBMCs, collected 5 days after the yellow fever booster vaccination. The source is a man between 18 and 35 years old who received the YFV17D yellow fever vaccine.

The CDR3 is CASSLEASGGDTQYF. The CDR3 bases are TGTGCCAGCTCCCTGGAGGCTAGCGGGGGTGATACGCAGTATTTT. The chain has TRBV11-2 and TRBJ2-3; the match to TRBD2 covers 10 bases. The CDR3 consists of 15 residues. The V and J ends lost 8 bases and 6 bases, in that order; junction bases with no gene match: 11. CDR1 and CDR2 (germline): SGHAT, FQNNGV.